Listed below are T cell receptor beta chains from one sample, sequenced in a study of shared clonotypes between healthy human individuals. Profiled with immunoSEQ multiplex PCR; TCRdb holds only in-frame clones, not every one. The sample holds about 490,000 clones, around 85% seen once. Sequenced material: PBMCs. Source of these receptors: a woman between 35 and 50 years old in good health. Some clones in this sample may be carry-over from other donors' samples. Both conserved end residues are part of each CDR3. A D gene is named only where the DNA matches it firmly. Clone size is shown for a subset of rows, as once, few, many or a class of expanded clone.

CDR3aa	CDR3nt	abundance	d_gene	v_gene	j_gene
CASSTPSEDTQYF	TGTGCCAGCAGTACCCCTAGCGAGGATACGCAGTATTTT	.	.	TRBV28	TRBJ2-3
CASSLQTYGYTF	TGTGCCAGCAGCTTACAGACCTATGGCTACACCTTC	.	.	TRBV7-9	TRBJ1-2
CASSITSGSSTDTQYF	TGTGCCAGCAGCATTACTAGCGGGAGTAGCACAGATACGCAGTATTTT	few	TRBD2	TRBV7-3	TRBJ2-3
CASTKTGTGFGELFF	TGTGCCAGTACCAAAACCGGGACAGGGTTCGGGGAGCTGTTTTTT	.	TRBD1	TRBV19	TRBJ2-2
CASSLDRGEVNTEAFF	TGCGCCAGCAGCTTGGATCGGGGCGAGGTGAACACTGAAGCTTTCTTT	.	.	TRBV5-1	TRBJ1-1
CSVTRDFTGELFF	TGCAGCGTGACCCGGGACTTCACCGGGGAGCTGTTTTTT	.	.	TRBV29-1	TRBJ2-2
CASSTHGASTEAFF	TGTGCCAGCAGCACCCACGGGGCCAGCACTGAAGCTTTCTTT	.	.	TRBV7-6	TRBJ1-1
CASSQAYNEQFF	TGCGCCAGCAGCCAAGCCTACAATGAGCAGTTCTTC	.	.	TRBV4-1	TRBJ2-1
CASSLSAPLNRVRTEAFF	TGTGCCAGCAGCTTATCGGCCCCCCTTAACCGGGTGCGAACTGAAGCTTTCTTT	.	.	TRBV7-6	TRBJ1-1
CASSLWGTGGAPYNEQFF	TGTGCCAGCAGTTTATGGGGGACAGGGGGCGCCCCCTACAATGAGCAGTTCTTC	.	TRBD1	TRBV27	TRBJ2-1
CASSLGATGGIADTQYF	TGTGCCAGCAGCTTAGGGGCCACGGGGGGCATAGCGGATACGCAGTATTTT	.	.	TRBV11-3	TRBJ2-3
CASSRYYEQYF	TGTGCCAGCAGCCGTTACTACGAGCAGTACTTC	many	.	TRBV5-4	TRBJ2-7
CASSEFSGQATQYF	TGTGCCAGCAGTGAATTCTCGGGACAGGCGACCCAGTACTTC	few	TRBD1	TRBV25-1	TRBJ2-5
CASSLLGGRADNEQFF	TGTGCCAGCAGTTTATTGGGCGGGAGGGCCGACAATGAGCAGTTCTTC	.	TRBD2	TRBV28	TRBJ2-1
CATSMGRINQPQHF	TGTGCCACCAGCATGGGACGGATCAATCAGCCCCAGCATTTT	once	.	TRBV15	TRBJ1-5
CASSAQTSGSTAAEQYF	TGTGCCAGCAGCGCACAGACTAGCGGATCCACGGCTGCCGAGCAGTACTTC	.	TRBD2	TRBV9	TRBJ2-7
CASSIPGVGYEQYF	TGTGCCAGTAGTATCCCGGGAGTTGGTTACGAGCAGTACTTC	.	.	TRBV19	TRBJ2-7
CAWNLGQGFGYTF	TGTGCCTGGAACCTAGGACAGGGGTTTGGCTACACCTTC	.	TRBD1	TRBV30	TRBJ1-2
CASSSQGSYLFF	TGTGCCAGTAGTAGCCAGGGTTCTTACCTGTTTTTT	.	.	TRBV19	TRBJ1-4
CASSERAGGLQPQHF	TGTGCCAGCAGTGAAAGGGCAGGGGGTCTTCAGCCCCAGCATTTT	once	TRBD1	TRBV6-1	TRBJ1-5
CASSYRVPYNEQFF	TGTGCCAGCAGTTACAGGGTACCCTACAATGAGCAGTTCTTC	.	.	TRBV6-6	TRBJ2-1
CASSRSFGGLNTEAFF	TGTGCCAGCAGCCGATCTTTCGGGGGGCTGAACACTGAAGCTTTCTTT	.	.	TRBV7-8	TRBJ1-1